This record covers a single T cell receptor (beta chain). The antigen is undetermined. Germline loops: CDR1 SGHTS, CDR2 YDEGEE. The trim removed 2 bases at V and 6 bases at J, leaving 4 bases unmatched. This CDR3 spans 13 amino acids. These data belong to a study of T cell responses to AZD1222 COVID-19 vaccine. General observations from the study: Sampling that yielded the repertoires occurred only after the peak T cell response. Close to half of spike-specific TCRs reportedly recognize unmutated variant regions.

TCRdb keeps only in-frame clones here, not all; method: immunoSEQ multiplex PCR. In the table there are around 88,000 clones, roughly nine tenths of which are singletons. The chain is built from TRBV5-8 and TRBJ1-2; TRBD1 matches 7 bases. Specimen: peripheral blood, collected on day 0 of AZD1222 vaccination. The clonotype comes from an adult in good health. For the CDR3, the DNA is TGTGCCAGCAGCTTACAGGGGCGTAATGGCTACACCTTC. This gives the protein CASSLQGRNGYTF. The entire variable domain, with the rest obtained from reference TRBV5-8 and TRBJ1-2, is as follows: EAGVTQSPTHLIKTRGQQATLRCSPISGHTSVYWYQQALGLGLQFLLWYDEGEERNRGNFPPRFSGRQFPNYSSELNVNALELEDSALYLCASSLQGRNGYTFGSGTRLTVV.